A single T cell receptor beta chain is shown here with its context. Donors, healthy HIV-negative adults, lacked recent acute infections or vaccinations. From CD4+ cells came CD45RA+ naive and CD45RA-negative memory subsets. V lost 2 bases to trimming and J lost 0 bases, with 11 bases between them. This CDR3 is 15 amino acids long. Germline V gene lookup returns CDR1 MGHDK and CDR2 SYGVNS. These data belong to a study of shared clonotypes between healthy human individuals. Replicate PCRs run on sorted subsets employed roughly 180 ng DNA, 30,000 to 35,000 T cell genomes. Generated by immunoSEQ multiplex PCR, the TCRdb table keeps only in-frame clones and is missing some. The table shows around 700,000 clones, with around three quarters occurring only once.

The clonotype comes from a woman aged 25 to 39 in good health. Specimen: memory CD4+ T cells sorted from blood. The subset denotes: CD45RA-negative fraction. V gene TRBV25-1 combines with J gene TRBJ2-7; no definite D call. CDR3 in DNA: TGTGCCAGCAGTGAAAGTCGGGCAGTCTCCTACGAGCAGTACTTC. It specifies CASSESRAVSYEQYF.